The 18 T cell receptor beta chains reported below all come from one sample, sequenced in a study of T cell responses to AZD1222 COVID-19 vaccine. Sequencing was performed with immunoSEQ multiplex PCR; in TCRdb, only in-frame clones are kept and a portion is missing. The data hold over 150,000 clones, with about 90% observed a single time. The specimen comprised peripheral blood, sampled on day 0 of MenACWY control vaccination. The receptors shown here come from an adult in good health.

The genes are TRBV7-8 and TRBJ1-4; D gene ambiguous. Germline CDR1 is SGHVS and CDR2 is FQNEAQ. The CDR3 runs to 18 residues. The V end was cut by 2 bases, the J end by 0 bases, with 16 bases between. Here the CDR3 reads CASSLRATHLTTNEKLFF. CDR3 bases: TGTGCCAGCAGCTTACGGGCCACTCATTTAACAACTAATGAAAAACTGTTTTTT.

The chain recombines TRBV29-1 with TRBJ2-1, with 7 nucleotides matching TRBD2. Germline V CDR1 and CDR2: SQVTM, ANQGSEA. The CDR3 has 16 amino acids. CDR3 sequence reads: CTGGTPIGDSVGEQFF. The CDR3 region has the DNA TGCACCGGGGGGACTCCTATTGGAGACTCGGTGGGTGAGCAGTTCTTC.

This chain uses TRBV5-1 with TRBJ1-2; D gene unclear. V lost 0 bases, J lost 2 bases, and 8 bases lay in between. The CDR3 sequence is 14 residues long. Looked up from germline, CDR1 is SGHRS and CDR2 is YFSETQ. CDR3 residues: CASSLAAVNYGYTF. CDR3 sequence (DNA): TGCGCCAGCAGCTTGGCGGCAGTGAACTATGGCTACACCTTC.

The rearrangement uses TRBV5-6 and TRBJ2-7, with D perhaps given as TRBD1 or TRBD2 (5 bases each). The CDR3 is made up of 16 amino acids. Germline V gene data show CDR1 as SGHDT and CDR2 as YYEEEE. Trimming stripped 4 bases from V and 1 base from J, with 18 bases between. CDR3: CASSTSGRPGSYEQYF. The CDR3 coding sequence is TGTGCCAGCAGCACCTCGGGACGGCCTGGATCCTACGAGCAGTACTTC.

The chain uses TRBV19 and TRBJ1-6; 8 bases align to TRBD1. Trimming removed 9 bases from V and 9 bases from J; junction bases left unmatched: 13. Germline V lookup: CDR1 LNHDA, CDR2 SQIVND (reference sequence). This CDR3 spans 15 amino acids. This CDR3 reads CASQAGTGGVSPLHF. CDR3 bases: TGTGCCAGCCAAGCCGGGACAGGCGGTGTTTCACCCCTCCACTTT.

This clone was detected a few times. The chain couples TRBV7-2 to TRBJ2-3, with 12 bases fitting TRBD2. After removal of 6 bases from V and 2 bases from J, the junction contained 3 bases not matched to a gene. This CDR3 is 15 amino acids long. Germline values: CDR1 SGHTA, CDR2 FQGNSA. CDR3 region: CASRGLAGLTDTQYF. The CDR3 DNA sequence: TGTGCCAGCAGGGGACTAGCGGGCCTCACAGATACGCAGTATTTT.

The CDR3 sequence is CASSIVWTGGVYNEQFF. The CDR3 region has the DNA TGTGCCAGTAGTATAGTTTGGACAGGGGGCGTCTACAATGAGCAGTTCTTC. V gene TRBV19 combines with J gene TRBJ2-1, with TRBD1 identical over 11 bases. The CDR3 runs 17 residues. Germline V gives CDR1 LNHDA, CDR2 SQIVND (reference sequence). The J segment lost 3 bases and the V segment lost 1 base, leaving 5 bases of the junction unmatched.

This rearrangement joins TRBV18 to TRBJ1-1, with D perhaps matching TRBD1 (5 bases). CDR1 is KGHSH, CDR2 LQKENI, per germline. The CDR3 runs to 15 residues. Trimming stripped 2 bases from V and 2 bases from J, with 12 bases between. In nucleotides, the CDR3 is TGTGCCAGCTCACCATTTGGGGGGGGAAACACTGAAGCTTTCTTT. Encoded protein: CASSPFGGGNTEAFF.

The rearrangement links TRBV27 to TRBJ2-4; TRBD2 matches 12 bases. CDR3 size: 14 residues. Germline values: CDR1 MNHEY, CDR2 SMNVEV (reference sequence). The V gene end was trimmed by 6 bases and the J gene end by 11 bases; junction bases not matched to a gene: 8. Here the CDR3 reads CASRMTSGSGVQYF. CDR3 coding DNA: TGTGCCAGCAGAATGACTAGCGGGAGCGGGGTTCAGTACTTC.

The CDR3 loop is CASSPGLAGEYYNEQFF. The CDR3 coding sequence is TGCGCCAGCAGCCCGGGACTAGCGGGAGAATACTACAATGAGCAGTTCTTC. The V and J genes are TRBV10-1 and TRBJ2-1; TRBD2 matches 14 bases. Trimming cost V 6 bases and J 3 bases; bases outside gene matches: 7. The germline V gene encodes CDR1 WNHNN and CDR2 SYGVQD (reference sequence). The CDR3 runs 17 residues.

The chain employs TRBV5-8 and TRBJ1-2; TRBD1 might be the D (5 bases). Germline assignment: CDR1 SGHTS and CDR2 YDEGEE. This CDR3 region has 16 residues. The V end lost 4 bases, the J end lost 6 bases, and 22 bases lay between the germline ends. This CDR3 is CASSLRGRRLANGYTF. CDR3 nucleotides: TGTGCCAGCAGCCTAAGGGGACGCCGGTTGGCGAATGGCTACACCTTC.

This chain joins TRBV19 and TRBJ1-1; D call uncertain. The germline gives CDR1 LNHDA, CDR2 SQIVND (reference sequence). Trimming took off 6 bases at V and 0 bases at J, with 14 bases between the two ends. The CDR3 consists of 15 residues. The CDR3 sequence is CASRVEDGLNTEAFF. DNA for the CDR3: TGTGCCAGTAGAGTGGAGGACGGATTGAACACTGAAGCTTTCTTT. Based on the CDR3 plus reference TRBV19 and TRBJ1-1, the full variable domain is DGGITQSPKYLFRKEGQNVTLSCEQNLNHDAMYWYRQDPGQGLRLIYYSQIVNDFQKGDIAEGYSVSREKKESFPLTVTSAQKNPTAFYLCASRVEDGLNTEAFFGQGTRLTVV.

This clone showed up just once. The CDR3 spells CATRGHYEQYF. The DNA for the CDR3 is TGTGCCACCAGGGGCCATTACGAGCAGTACTTC. V gene TRBV24-1 combines with J gene TRBJ2-7; D remains unclear. The length of the CDR3 is 11 residues. V lost 7 bases to trimming and J lost 4 bases, with 7 bases between them. Per germline, CDR1 KGHDR and CDR2 SFDVKD.

This chain links TRBV5-1 with TRBJ2-2, with 7 bases aligning to TRBD1. Trimming at V came to 2 bases and at J to 0 bases, leaving 4 bases not matched to a gene. The CDR3 is 16 residues long. CDR1 and CDR2 (germline): SGHRS, YFSETQ. In DNA form, the CDR3 reads TGCGCCAGCAGCTTAACCGGGACAGCGAACACCGGGGAGCTGTTTTTT. This sequence encodes CASSLTGTANTGELFF.

The V gene is TRBV4-1, the J gene TRBJ1-2, with D perhaps TRBD1 (6 bases). Trimming cost V 1 base and J 7 bases, with 19 bases left between them. This CDR3 contains 16 residues. CDR1 MGHRA and CDR2 YSYEKL come from the germline V gene. In DNA, the CDR3 is TGCGCCAGCAGCCAAGTCCTCAGGGGCAGTTCGATTGGCTACACCTTC. This codes for CASSQVLRGSSIGYTF.

Only a few counts were recorded for this clone. The junction and the germline gene differ at one end; a read error may be behind it. CDR3 bases: TGTGCCAGCGTGGCAAGGGGCAAACAGCCCCAGCATTTT. As protein: CASVARGKQPQHF. The rearrangement links TRBV28 to TRBJ1-5, with D perhaps matching TRBD1 (5 bases). There are 13 residues in the CDR3. Germline V gene data show CDR1 as MDHEN and CDR2 as SYDVKM.

The V and J genes are TRBV11-3 and TRBJ2-1, with 14 bases fitting TRBD2. From germline, CDR1 is SGHNT and CDR2 YENEEA. Losses at the gene ends were 0 bases for V and 6 bases for J; bases not matched to a gene: 1. The CDR3 spans 16 residues. The CDR3 loop reads CASSLDGLAGGNEQFF. CDR3 DNA sequence: TGTGCCAGCAGCTTAGACGGACTAGCGGGAGGCAATGAGCAGTTCTTC.

The V call is TRBV12-3 or TRBV12-4, the J call TRBJ1-2; D might be TRBD1 (5 bases). V was trimmed by 3 bases and J by 6 bases, leaving 11 bases between them. CDR3 length: 13 residues. The CDR3: CASSFGQINGYTF. CDR3 in DNA: TGTGCCAGCAGTTTTGGACAAATAAATGGCTACACCTTC.